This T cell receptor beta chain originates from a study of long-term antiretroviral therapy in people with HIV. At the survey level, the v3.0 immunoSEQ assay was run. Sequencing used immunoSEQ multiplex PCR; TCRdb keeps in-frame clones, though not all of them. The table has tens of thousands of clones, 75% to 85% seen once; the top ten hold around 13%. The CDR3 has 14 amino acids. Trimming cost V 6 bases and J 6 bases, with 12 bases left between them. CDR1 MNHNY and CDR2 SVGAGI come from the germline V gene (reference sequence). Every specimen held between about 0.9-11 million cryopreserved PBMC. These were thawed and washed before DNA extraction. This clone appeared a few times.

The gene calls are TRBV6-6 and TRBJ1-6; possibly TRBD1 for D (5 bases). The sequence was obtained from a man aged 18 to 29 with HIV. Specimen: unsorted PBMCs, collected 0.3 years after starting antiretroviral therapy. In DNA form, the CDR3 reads TGTGCCAGCAGCTCGGGACGGACTAATTCACCCCTCCACTTT. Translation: CASSSGRTNSPLHF.